These 10 T cell receptor beta chains originate from one sample sequenced in a study of control samples from healthy donors and cancer patients. TCRdb's table, derived via immunoSEQ multiplex PCR, lists solely in-frame clones and lacks some. The sample consists of some 15,000 clones, 85% to 95% of them appearing once. Sequenced sample: PBMCs. The receptors derive from an older man with lung cancer.

V is TRBV7-2 and J is TRBJ1-2; D may be TRBD1 (5 bases). This CDR3 region has 17 residues. Germline lookup yields CDR1 SGHTA and CDR2 FQGNSA. Trimming cost V 5 bases and J 2 bases, with 21 bases left between them. This chain's CDR3 is CASSANSPRGGNYGYTF. Written as DNA, the CDR3 is TGTGCCAGCAGCGCTAACTCGCCCCGGGGGGGGAACTATGGCTACACCTTC.

The chain combines TRBV13 with TRBJ1-1; a possible D gene is TRBD1 (5 bases). Germline loops: CDR1 PRHDT, CDR2 FYEKMQ (reference sequence). V shed 0 bases and J shed 7 bases, with 12 bases lying between them. This CDR3 spans 14 amino acids. For the CDR3, the DNA is TGTGCCAGCAGCTTAGGGCAGGGTGGCGGTGAAGCTTTCTTT. Residues: CASSLGQGGGEAFF.

V gene TRBV3-1 (or the pseudogene TRBV3-2) combines with J gene TRBJ2-7; a weak D match, TRBD2 (6 bases). CDR3 size: 14 residues. CDR1 is LGHDT, CDR2 YNNKEL, per germline (reference sequence). V lost 4 bases, J lost 0 bases, and 10 bases lay in between. CDR3 sequence: CASSLGGNSYEQYF. The CDR3 DNA reads as TGTGCCAGCAGCCTAGGAGGGAACTCCTACGAGCAGTACTTC.

The J gene is TRBJ1-1, the V gene TRBV5-1; D is uncertain. V gave up 0 bases and J gave up 4 bases, with 7 bases separating them. Germline V CDR1 and CDR2: SGHRS, YFSETQ. The length of the CDR3 is 13 residues. The CDR3 nucleotides read TGCGCCAGCAGCTTGGTCCGGAGCACTGAAGCTTTCTTT. It codes for CASSLVRSTEAFF.

This chain uses TRBV5-1 with TRBJ1-1; D remains unclear. The CDR3 totals 15 residues. V lost 0 bases and J lost 0, with 9 bases in between. From germline, CDR1 is SGHRS and CDR2 YFSETQ. The CDR3 nucleotides read TGCGCCAGCAGCTTGGGTCCGGAGATGAACACTGAAGCTTTCTTT. The encoded protein is CASSLGPEMNTEAFF. Full variable domain (missing parts from reference TRBV5-1 and TRBJ1-1): KAGVTQTPRYLIKTRGQQVTLSCSPISGHRSVSWYQQTPGQGLQFLFEYFSETQRNKGNFPGRFSGRQFSNSRSEMNVSTLELGDSALYLCASSLGPEMNTEAFFGQGTRLTVV.

This sequence joins TRBV5-1 and TRBJ2-3; a weak D match, TRBD1 (5 bases). The CDR3 is made up of 13 amino acids. Germline CDR1 reads SGHRS; CDR2 reads YFSETQ. Trimming stripped 4 bases from V and 4 bases from J, with 10 bases between. CDR3 sequence (DNA): TGCGCCAGCAGCCCCCAGGGTGCAGATACGCAGTATTTT. Its translation is CASSPQGADTQYF.

This chain connects TRBV6-5 to TRBJ2-7; perhaps TRBD1 as D (6 bases). Germline values: CDR1 MNHEY, CDR2 SVGAGI. The CDR3 length is 15 residues. Trimming cost V 2 bases and J 2 bases, with 13 bases left between them. The CDR3 coding sequence is TGTGCCAGCAGTTACCGGCCGGACAGACCCTACGAGCAGTACTTC. Protein product: CASSYRPDRPYEQYF.

The sample holds a few counts of this clone. The chain combines TRBV6-5 with TRBJ2-7; D is possibly TRBD1 (5 bases). Per germline, CDR1 MNHEY and CDR2 SVGAGI. This CDR3 spans 15 amino acids. The V end was cut by 2 bases, the J end by 0 bases, with 11 bases between. The DNA for the CDR3 is TGTGCCAGCAGTTACAAGGGGCACAGCTCCTACGAGCAGTACTTC. This translates into CASSYKGHSSYEQYF.

This chain uses TRBV7-9 with TRBJ2-7; D gene ambiguous. CDR3 length: 15 residues. Germline CDR1 and CDR2: SEHNR and FQNEAQ (reference sequence). V was clipped by 0 bases and J by 3 bases, with 12 bases between them. CDR3 in amino acids: CASSLAENGDYEQYF. CDR3 in DNA: TGTGCCAGCAGCTTAGCGGAAAACGGTGACTACGAGCAGTACTTC.

V gene TRBV6-6 combines with J gene TRBJ1-5; 7 bases fit TRBD1. From germline, CDR1 is MNHNY and CDR2 SVGAGI (reference sequence). CDR3 length: 16 residues. After removal of 8 bases from V and 1 base from J, the junction contained 11 bases not matched to a gene. The CDR3 region has the DNA TGTGCCAGCGGGACCGGGACAGCAGGGAGCAATCAGCCCCAGCATTTT. This codes for CASGTGTAGSNQPQHF.